This T cell receptor (beta chain) was found in a study of blood T cell repertoires in COVID-19. Study in general: Specimens from acute and convalescent COVID-19 originated in the United States, Italy and Spain. PBMCs, B-cell-depleted T cells, or T cells provided the cDNA or gDNA that made up the material.

The V gene end was trimmed by 7 bases and the J gene end by 4 bases; junction bases not matched to a gene: 14. Germline V gene data show CDR1 as SNHLY and CDR2 as FYNNEI. The CDR3 length is 16 residues. Per the original methods: Estimated nucleated cell counts came from reference gene primer amplification. This table comes from immunoSEQ multiplex PCR, and its TCRdb copy is limited to in-frame clones, with some not included. V and J calls and clone size are as listed in that table; D and trimming were resolved from the DNA. The sample records 25,000 to 30,000 clones, 88% being singletons. The chain is built from TRBV2 and TRBJ2-7, with 9 bases identical to TRBD1. The origin of this receptor is a human donor in a cohort sampled during active COVID-19. The sequenced material came from peripheral blood. The CDR3 region has the DNA TGTGCCAGCACCACCACCGGGACAGGGAGATTATACGAGCAGTACTTC. Translated: CASTTTGTGRLYEQYF.